This T cell receptor beta chain was obtained from a study of radiation and T cells in renal cell carcinoma. The wider study: Nephrectomy followed 15 Gy stereotactic body radiation by 4 weeks.

Note on this clone: Its target is not known.

Time point meaning: blood 2 weeks post-SBRT. Noted treatment: 15 Gy SBRT to primary tumor, nephrectomy 4 weeks later. Blood was sampled at baseline, 2 weeks and 4 weeks after SBRT. The CDR3 is 11 residues long. Germline V gene sequence: CDR1 MDHEN, CDR2 SYDVKM. Trimming pared 10 bases from V and 4 bases from J, leaving 10 bases between. Study results and caveats: From baseline, blood top tumor clonotypes peaked at 2 weeks post-radiation.

The data were produced by immunoSEQ multiplex PCR, yet TCRdb's version contains in-frame clones alone and is incomplete. The repertoire holds roughly 130,000 clones, about 88% seen once, with 5.8% in the top ten. The source was blood, collected from a patient whose treatment included radiotherapy and nephrectomy. The receptor was isolated from a woman in her seventies with renal cell carcinoma. This chain uses TRBV28 with TRBJ1-1; D uncertain. The CDR3 is CATASSTEAFF. In DNA form, the CDR3 reads TGTGCCACCGCGTCCAGCACTGAAGCTTTCTTT.